This T cell receptor (beta chain) was found in a study of siplizumab effects on memory and regulatory T cells. This CDR3 is built from 15 residues. The V gene lost 1 base and the J gene lost 4 bases, with 13 bases spanning the gap. Germline V gene sequence: CDR1 MNHEY, CDR2 SMNVEV (reference sequence). Generated by immunoSEQ multiplex PCR, the TCRdb table keeps only in-frame clones and is missing some. The sample contains roughly 56,000 clones, 85% to 95% of which appear only once. Sequenced: CD8+ T cells sorted from blood. The receptor comes from a human donor in good health. This rearrangement joins TRBV27 to TRBJ1-1; TRBD1 might be the D (5 bases). The CDR3, as DNA: TGTGCCAGCAGTTTATGGAGCGGGGACCTCACTGAAGCTTTCTTT. As protein: CASSLWSGDLTEAFF.